The clone carrying this TCR beta chain was detected only a few times. Its antigen is unidentified. Newly diagnosed patients aged 18 to 65 had hyperthyroidism of under 2 months' duration. Patients with uncontrolled infections, other autoimmune diseases, pregnancy or lactation were excluded. V was cut by 0 bases and J by 2 bases, with 13 bases left in between. This CDR3 comprises 16 residues. Germline V gene data show CDR1 as DFQATT and CDR2 as SNEGSKA (reference sequence). Authors of the study amplified TCR beta CDR3 regions from RNA transcripts. RT-PCR in the first round (using the HTBI primer set) targeted the TCR CDR3. Each CDR3 protein is one row after TCRdb ran MiXCR on the multiplex PCR reads. The table shows about 320,000 distinct CDR3 sequences, with about 15% occurring only once. This sample is drawn from a study of T cells in Graves' hyperthyroidism and ophthalmopathy. Study findings and constraints: Patients with ophthalmopathy were separated from those with stable hyperthyroidism by a 13 V-J model.

The material sequenced was blood. The V call is TRBV20-1, the J call TRBJ2-2; D might be TRBD2 (5 bases). The receptor was isolated from a man aged 25 to 40 with Graves' hyperthyroidism. The CDR3 DNA reads TGCAGTGCTAGAGATCATCGAGGAGGAAACACCGGGGAGCTGTTTTTT. It encodes CSARDHRGGNTGELFF.